Shown below are 3 T cell receptor beta chains from a single sample sequenced in a study of cytomegalovirus exposure and HLA in healthy donors. Clones were read by immunoSEQ multiplex PCR, and TCRdb kept only the in-frame ones, dropping some. The sample has 200,000 to 250,000 clones; roughly 88% are singletons. Sequenced material: PBMCs. The receptors come from a young woman in good health and CMV-seropositive.

The chain employs TRBV7-6 and TRBJ2-7; D is possibly TRBD2 (6 bases). The CDR3 loop spans 13 amino acids. The V and J ends lost 5 bases and 4 bases respectively, with 12 bases between them. Germline V lookup: CDR1 SGHVS, CDR2 FNYEAQ. CDR3 residues: CASSLGGVYEQYF. The CDR3 coding sequence is TGTGCCAGCAGCCTTGGAGGGGTTTACGAGCAGTACTTC.

The rearrangement uses TRBV4-3 and TRBJ2-1; 8 nucleotides match TRBD2. CDR3 length: 14 residues. Germline CDR1 LGHNA, CDR2 YSLEER. V was pared by 5 bases and J by 7 bases, with 7 bases of the junction left unmatched. The CDR3 sequence is CASSTTSEINEQFF. The CDR3 coding sequence is TGCGCCAGCAGCACGACTAGCGAAATAAATGAGCAGTTCTTC.

This clone showed up just a few times. CDR3 protein: CASVSRSRSNQPQHF. The CDR3 bases are TGTGCCAGCGTATCACGGTCTAGAAGCAATCAGCCCCAGCATTTT. This chain joins TRBV6-4 and TRBJ1-5; D ambiguous. The V end lost 8 bases, the J end lost 1 base, and 15 bases lay between the germline ends. Germline assignment: CDR1 MRHNA and CDR2 SNTAGT. The CDR3 is made up of 15 amino acids.